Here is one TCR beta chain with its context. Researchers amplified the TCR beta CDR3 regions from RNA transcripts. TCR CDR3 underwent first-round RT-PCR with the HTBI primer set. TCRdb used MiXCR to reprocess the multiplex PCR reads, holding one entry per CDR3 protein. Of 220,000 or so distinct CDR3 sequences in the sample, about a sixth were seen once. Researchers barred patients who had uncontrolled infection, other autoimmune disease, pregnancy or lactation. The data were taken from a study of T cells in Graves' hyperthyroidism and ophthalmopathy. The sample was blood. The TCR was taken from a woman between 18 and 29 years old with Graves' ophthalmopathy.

CDR3 sequence reads: CASSVENTGELFF. The CDR3 DNA reads TGTGCCAGCAGCGTAGAAAACACCGGGGAGCTGTTTTTT. The rearrangement links TRBV9 to TRBJ2-2; unclear D gene. CDR1 and CDR2 (germline): SGDLS, YYNGEE. This CDR3 has 13 residues. Trimming stripped 0 bases from V and 2 bases from J, with 2 bases between.